The rows below give T cell receptor beta chains drawn from one sample of a study of beta chain features in type 1 diabetes. Clones were read by immunoSEQ multiplex PCR, and TCRdb kept only the in-frame ones, dropping some. The table records around 260,000 clones, roughly 21% of them present only once. What was sequenced was naive CD4+ T cells from blood. These receptors were obtained from a woman aged 40 to 50 with type 1 diabetes. CDR3s leave out the opening cysteine and the closing phenylalanine or tryptophan. The order of the fields is V gene, J gene, CDR3 length, CDR3 protein.

v_call: TRBV30; j_call: TRBJ1-2; cdr3_length: 13; cdr3_aa: AWSVGGIRDYGYT
v_call: TRBV7-9; j_call: TRBJ1-2; cdr3_length: 12; cdr3_aa: ASSDWQGRDGYT
v_call: TRBV15; j_call: TRBJ2-5; cdr3_length: 12; cdr3_aa: ATSPPGGRATQY
v_call: TRBV15; j_call: TRBJ2-1; cdr3_length: 12; cdr3_aa: ATSRRVQWDEQF
v_call: TRBV4-3; j_call: TRBJ2-5; cdr3_length: 13; cdr3_aa: ASSHPGLQGETQY
v_call: TRBV30; j_call: TRBJ1-2; cdr3_length: 11; cdr3_aa: AWSALGRAGYT
v_call: TRBV14; j_call: TRBJ1-6; cdr3_length: 11; cdr3_aa: ASSQVPHSTLH
v_call: TRBV4-2; j_call: TRBJ1-2; cdr3_length: 16; cdr3_aa: ASSARGLTRGGGDGYT
v_call: TRBV6-5; j_call: TRBJ1-1; cdr3_length: 12; cdr3_aa: ASTPGTAGTEAF
v_call: TRBV9; j_call: TRBJ2-1; cdr3_length: 12; cdr3_aa: ASSVRGIDNEQF
v_call: TRBV5-4; j_call: TRBJ1-2; cdr3_length: 11; cdr3_aa: ASSRTGAGGYT
v_call: TRBV28; j_call: TRBJ2-7; cdr3_length: 14; cdr3_aa: ASSRLTQLPPYEQY
v_call: TRBV30; j_call: TRBJ1-1; cdr3_length: 11; cdr3_aa: AWRSEQNTEAF
v_call: TRBV2; j_call: TRBJ2-7; cdr3_length: 12; cdr3_aa: ASTVGDRSYEQY
v_call: TRBV25-1; j_call: TRBJ1-5; cdr3_length: 13; cdr3_aa: ASSEWEGGDQPQH
v_call: TRBV6-1; j_call: TRBJ1-1; cdr3_length: 11; cdr3_aa: ASSVQMNTEAF
v_call: TRBV20-1; j_call: TRBJ1-1; cdr3_length: 9; cdr3_aa: SARAGFQAF
v_call: TRBV18; j_call: TRBJ1-6; cdr3_length: 12; cdr3_aa: ASSPGQGDSPLH
v_call: TRBV29-1; j_call: TRBJ1-2; cdr3_length: 11; cdr3_aa: SGSTGGDYGYT
v_call: TRBV4-2; j_call: TRBJ2-3; cdr3_length: 13; cdr3_aa: ASSQRGLPADTQY
v_call: TRBV7-9; j_call: TRBJ1-1; cdr3_length: 14; cdr3_aa: ASSWPLDRVDTEAF
v_call: TRBV6-5; j_call: TRBJ1-5; cdr3_length: 12; cdr3_aa: ASSPGQQNQPQH
v_call: TRBV9; j_call: TRBJ2-5; cdr3_length: 14; cdr3_aa: ASSPGLAGFQETQY
v_call: TRBV29-1; j_call: TRBJ1-5; cdr3_length: 11; cdr3_aa: SVLDSNNQPQH
v_call: TRBV29-1; j_call: TRBJ2-3; cdr3_length: 11; cdr3_aa: SVVDSVGFTQY
v_call: TRBV1; j_call: TRBJ1-5; cdr3_length: 12; cdr3_aa: TSSHLGGNQPQH
v_call: TRBV7-3; j_call: TRBJ1-6; cdr3_length: 10; cdr3_aa: ASSSGNSPLH
v_call: TRBV6-6; j_call: TRBJ2-7; cdr3_length: 14; cdr3_aa: ASSIKPGQGIHEQY
v_call: TRBV27; j_call: TRBJ2-7; cdr3_length: 10; cdr3_aa: ASSLPPGEQY
v_call: TRBV19; j_call: TRBJ1-2; cdr3_length: 10; cdr3_aa: ASSRGGYGYT
v_call: TRBV28; j_call: TRBJ2-7; cdr3_length: 10; cdr3_aa: ASSLAGYEQY
v_call: TRBV29-1; j_call: TRBJ2-1; cdr3_length: 13; cdr3_aa: SGYWGMGDNNEQF
v_call: TRBV11-1; j_call: TRBJ1-1; cdr3_length: 12; cdr3_aa: ASSLGPRNTEAF
v_call: TRBV4-3; j_call: TRBJ2-1; cdr3_length: 12; cdr3_aa: ASSQDGPDNEQF
v_call: TRBV5-4; j_call: TRBJ2-3; cdr3_length: 11; cdr3_aa: ASSLTSTDTQY
v_call: TRBV7-3; j_call: TRBJ2-5; cdr3_length: 13; cdr3_aa: ASSLLRTGRETQY
v_call: TRBV23-1; j_call: TRBJ1-2; cdr3_length: 13; cdr3_aa: ASSNTGNLPYGYT
v_call: TRBV9; j_call: TRBJ1-2; cdr3_length: 12; cdr3_aa: ASSVRGRSGGYT
v_call: TRBV15; j_call: TRBJ2-1; cdr3_length: 13; cdr3_aa: ATSREGADPWNRI
v_call: TRBV7-3; j_call: TRBJ2-3; cdr3_length: 12; cdr3_aa: ASSLRPQVDTQY
v_call: TRBV5-1; j_call: TRBJ2-5; cdr3_length: 13; cdr3_aa: ASSTLGGGRETQY
v_call: TRBV15; j_call: TRBJ1-2; cdr3_length: 11; cdr3_aa: ATSSDGVYGYT
v_call: TRBV15; j_call: TRBJ2-7; cdr3_length: 12; cdr3_aa: ATSRPGTGYEQY
v_call: TRBV9; j_call: TRBJ2-7; cdr3_length: 11; cdr3_aa: ASSPGEGREQY
v_call: TRBV5-1; j_call: TRBJ2-5; cdr3_length: 13; cdr3_aa: ASSFGGGAVETQY
v_call: TRBV18; j_call: TRBJ1-1; cdr3_length: 12; cdr3_aa: ASSPESEGPRAF
v_call: TRBV30; j_call: TRBJ2-5; cdr3_length: 10; cdr3_aa: AWGTEGGSLY
v_call: TRBV7-9; j_call: TRBJ2-1; cdr3_length: 17; cdr3_aa: ASSSWMTTGTGKNNEQF
v_call: TRBV27; j_call: TRBJ2-5; cdr3_length: 9; cdr3_aa: ASSRGETQY
v_call: TRBV27; j_call: TRBJ2-6; cdr3_length: 16; cdr3_aa: ASSSHRDYQTGANVLT
v_call: TRBV29-1; j_call: TRBJ2-3; cdr3_length: 11; cdr3_aa: SVTGLAGDTQY
v_call: TRBV29-1; j_call: TRBJ1-2; cdr3_length: 12; cdr3_aa: SVGPGQGHYGYT
v_call: TRBV29-1; j_call: TRBJ2-1; cdr3_length: 11; cdr3_aa: SVSGRAYNEQF
v_call: TRBV14; j_call: TRBJ1-6; cdr3_length: 13; cdr3_aa: ASSQDRGRSSPLH
v_call: TRBV5-6; j_call: TRBJ2-1; cdr3_length: 13; cdr3_aa: ASRYRGTGYNEQF
v_call: TRBV27; j_call: TRBJ2-5; cdr3_length: 12; cdr3_aa: ASSSGNTGGTQY
v_call: TRBV6-5; j_call: TRBJ2-1; cdr3_length: 14; cdr3_aa: ASSYSRLAGNNEQF
v_call: TRBV11-1; j_call: TRBJ2-5; cdr3_length: 10; cdr3_aa: ASSQDRGTQY
v_call: TRBV11-1; j_call: TRBJ2-3; cdr3_length: 13; cdr3_aa: ASSDRLLRTDTQY
v_call: TRBV30; j_call: TRBJ2-1; cdr3_length: 13; cdr3_aa: AWTLGTGAYNEQF